The next 2 T cell receptor beta chains were all read from a single sample in a study of blood T cell repertoires in COVID-19. The assay was immunoSEQ multiplex PCR, and TCRdb's table has in-frame clones only and misses some. The table includes over 150,000 clones, 84% detected once. The sequenced sample consisted of peripheral blood. The origin of the receptors is a man between 18 and 35 years old with active or convalescent COVID-19.

The genes are TRBV28 and TRBJ1-3; D gene uncertain. The V gene's germline CDR1 is MDHEN and CDR2 SYDVKM. CDR3 length: 16 residues. V was clipped by 4 bases and J by 0 bases, with 13 bases between them. The CDR3 DNA sequence: TGTGCCAGCAGTTCGCCTACACAGATCTCTGGAAACACCATATATTTT. This codes for CASSSPTQISGNTIYF.

This chain links TRBV9 with TRBJ1-2; tentatively, D is TRBD1 (5 bases). There are 15 residues in the CDR3. The germline CDR1 and CDR2 sequences are SGDLS and YYNGEE. V dropped 0 bases and J dropped 4 bases, with 13 bases sitting between them. CDR3 sequence: CASSVGSGAGYGYTF. The CDR3 DNA reads as TGTGCCAGCAGCGTAGGTTCTGGGGCCGGCTATGGCTACACCTTC.